Included here is one TCR beta chain sequence, with context. Original processing notes: Amplifying reference gene primers gave estimates of nucleated cell counts. This table comes from immunoSEQ multiplex PCR, and its TCRdb copy is limited to in-frame clones, with some not included. That table supplies the V and J calls and clone size; D and trimming were determined from the DNA. In the table there are about 53,000 clones, just under 80% of which are singletons. This record belongs to a study of blood T cell repertoires in COVID-19. Study summary: Whether acute or convalescent, the COVID-19 samples came from the United States, Italy and Spain. Nucleic acid was either cDNA or gDNA, and it came from T cells, B-cell-depleted T cells, or PBMCs.

With 3 bases clipped from V and 1 base from J, the junction kept 18 bases outside the gene matches. The CDR3 runs to 20 residues. Germline CDR1 is SGHNT and CDR2 is YENEEA. The specimen sequenced was peripheral blood. V gene TRBV11-3 combines with J gene TRBJ2-4; 7 bases match TRBD1. The sequence was obtained from a human donor with active or convalescent COVID-19. The donor label of this sample is uncertain. The CDR3 DNA reads as TGTGCCAGCAGCTTTAGGTATAGTCCTAGAACAGGGGACGCCAAAAACATTCAGTACTTC. Encoded protein: CASSFRYSPRTGDAKNIQYF. Drawing the rest from reference TRBV11-3 and TRBJ2-4, the complete variable domain is EAGVVQSPRYKIIEKKQPVAFWCNPISGHNTLYWYLQNLGQGPELLIRYENEEAVDDSQLPKDRFSAERLKGVDSTLKIQPAELGDSAVYLCASSFRYSPRTGDAKNIQYFGAGTRLSVL.